This T cell receptor (beta chain) came from a study of identical twins. Study-wide results and limits: The study found excess low generation probability among twin-shared out-of-frame alpha sequences.

TCRdb re-called the 5' RACE reads with MiXCR, one entry per CDR3 protein. This sample has roughly 710,000 distinct CDR3 sequences, with around 6.1% found just once. About this clonotype: The antigen is undetermined.

The CDR3 consists of 15 residues. Germline V gene sequence: CDR1 SGHRS, CDR2 YFSETQ. V lost 0 bases, J lost 9 bases, and 5 bases stayed unmatched. This clonotype was obtained from a young man in good health. The chain employs TRBV5-1 and TRBJ2-4, with TRBD1 identical over 11 bases. Sequences were obtained from naive T cells sorted from blood. CDR3: CASSLAGQGASIQYF. In DNA, the CDR3 is TGCGCCAGCAGCTTGGCAGGACAGGGGGCTAGCATTCAGTACTTC.